This is a list of T cell receptor beta chains from one sample in a study of Ad26.COV2.S vaccination and SARS-CoV-2 variants. Sequencing was performed with immunoSEQ multiplex PCR; in TCRdb, only in-frame clones are kept and a portion is missing. Altogether hundreds of thousands of clones are present, roughly nine tenths being singletons, with the ten largest covering approximately 2.5%. This material consisted of peripheral blood, taken in a trial of Ad26.COV2.S vaccine versus placebo. Every receptor here comes from a person aged 18 to 59 who received the Ad26.COV2.S COVID-19 vaccine or a placebo. The CDR3 runs from the conserved cysteine through the conserved F or W. A D gene is named only where the DNA matches it firmly. A row's size may be missing; if present it is once, few, many or a size class.

NA,NA,TRBJ2-5,TRBV7-6,TGTGCCAGCAGCTTAGGATCCCCTGGGGGGCAAGAGACCCAGTACTTC,CASSLGSPGGQETQYF
TRBD2,NA,TRBJ2-3,TRBV28,TGTGCCAGCAGCTTAGCGGGGGTCAACACAGATACGCAGTATTTT,CASSLAGVNTDTQYF
NA,NA,TRBJ2-5,TRBV5-1,TGCGCCAGCAAGGAGGGTTTGAAGACCCAGTACTTC,CASKEGLKTQYF
NA,NA,TRBJ1-5,TRBV15,TGTGCCACCAGCAGAGATCGGATCAATAGCAATCAGCCCCAGCATTTT,CATSRDRINSNQPQHF
NA,NA,TRBJ2-2,TRBV7-8,TGTGCCAGCAGCTTAGCGCGGATGAGGGGCACCGGGGAGCTGTTTTTT,CASSLARMRGTGELFF
TRBD1,once,TRBJ2-1,TRBV6-2/TRBV6-3,TGTGCCAGCAGTGGATGGACAGGGTTCGATGAGCAGTTCTTC,CASSGWTGFDEQFF
NA,NA,TRBJ1-2,TRBV28,TGTGCCAGCAGTTTAGGGTTCCGGTCCAACTATGGCTACACCTTC,CASSLGFRSNYGYTF
NA,few,TRBJ1-3,TRBV5-1,TGCGCCAGCAGCTTGGGGGCAGGGTCTGGAAACACCATATATTTT,CASSLGAGSGNTIYF
NA,NA,TRBJ2-1,TRBV4-1,TGCGCCAGCAGCCAAATTCGCATGAGCTCCTACAATGAGCAGTTCTTC,CASSQIRMSSYNEQFF
NA,few,TRBJ1-4,TRBV4-1,TGCGCCAGCAGCCTGCCGAGGGCCCTGGGGGTCGAAAAACTGTTTTTT,CASSLPRALGVEKLFF
NA,NA,TRBJ2-1,TRBV3-1/TRBV3-2,TGTGCCAGCGAGGGACCCAGCTACAATGAGCAGTTCTTC,CASEGPSYNEQFF
NA,few,TRBJ1-1,TRBV28,TGTGCCTCACTCAGGGGTCGGACTGAAGCTTTCTTT,CASLRGRTEAFF
NA,NA,TRBJ2-6,TRBV19,TGTGCCAGTAGTATAGCCCGGACAGGCCCTATACGGGGGGTTGGGGCCAACGTCCTGACTTTC,CASSIARTGPIRGVGANVLTF
TRBD1,NA,TRBJ1-4,TRBV18,TGTGCCAGCTCCAGGGGGGCTAATGAAAAACTGTTTTTT,CASSRGANEKLFF
TRBD2,NA,TRBJ2-1,TRBV18,TGTGCCAGCTCACTACTAGCGGGAGGGCCGAATGAGCAGTTCTTC,CASSLLAGGPNEQFF
NA,NA,TRBJ1-3,TRBV6-5,TGTGCCAGCAGTCCGGGAAAGTCCAGACACACCATATATTTT,CASSPGKSRHTIYF
TRBD2,NA,TRBJ2-2,TRBV5-4,TGTGCCAGCAGCTTAGGCGGGGGGGCCGTCGGGGAGCTGTTTTTT,CASSLGGGAVGELFF
NA,NA,TRBJ1-2,TRBV4-3,TGCGCCAGCAGCCAATTTCCCCAAAGATCGGATGGCTACACCTTC,CASSQFPQRSDGYTF
NA,NA,TRBJ2-1,TRBV12-3/TRBV12-4,TGTGCCAGCAGTCAGAGTGAGCAGTTCTTC,CASSQSEQFF
NA,NA,TRBJ2-3,TRBV2,TGTGCCAGCAGTGAAGACTTTTTACTCACAGATACGCAGTATTTT,CASSEDFLLTDTQYF
NA,NA,TRBJ2-1,TRBV11-2,TGTGCCAGCAGCTTAGAGGGGAATGAGCAGTTCTTC,CASSLEGNEQFF
NA,few,TRBJ1-5,TRBV28,TGTGCCAGCAGCCCCGGGGCTAACAATCAGCCCCAGCATTTT,CASSPGANNQPQHF
NA,once,TRBJ1-6,TRBV3-1/TRBV3-2,TGTGCCAGCAGCCAAGATAGGCAGCCTAATTCACCCCTCCACTTT,CASSQDRQPNSPLHF
TRBD1,NA,TRBJ2-7,TRBV28,TGTGCCAGCAGTGTGACAGGGAAGGACAACGAGCAGTACTTC,CASSVTGKDNEQYF
NA,NA,TRBJ2-1,TRBV18,TGTGCCAGCTCACCTAGACCAGGGGATGTCTACAATGAGCAGTTCTTC,CASSPRPGDVYNEQFF
TRBD1,NA,TRBJ1-2,TRBV29-1,TGCAGCGTTACCGGGACAGAAGCTAACTATGGCTACACCTTC,CSVTGTEANYGYTF
NA,NA,TRBJ2-3,TRBV9,TGTGCCAGCAGCTCTTCTAGCGTCCCGGGAGATACGCAGTATTTT,CASSSSSVPGDTQYF
TRBD1,NA,TRBJ2-2,TRBV30,TGTGCCTGGAGTCCCGGGACAGGGAGGAACACCGGGGAGCTGTTTTTT,CAWSPGTGRNTGELFF
NA,NA,TRBJ2-6,TRBV7-7,TGTGCCAGCAGCGCCATAACAGGCTCTGGGGCCAACGTCCTGACTTTC,CASSAITGSGANVLTF
NA,NA,TRBJ2-7,TRBV7-2,TGTGCCAGCAGCTTAAAAACTAGCACCTACGAGCAGTACTTC,CASSLKTSTYEQYF
NA,once,TRBJ1-6,TRBV4-3,TGCGCCAGCAGCCAAGTTGGTTCAGGTCCAGAGAGAATTTTGTCACCCCTCCACTTT,CASSQVGSGPERILSPLHF
NA,NA,TRBJ1-5,TRBV5-6,TGTGCCAGCAGCTTGGGGCTCCCAGCAAATCAGCCCCAGCATTTT,CASSLGLPANQPQHF
NA,NA,TRBJ1-1,TRBV29-1,TGCAGCGTTGAAGGATTAGGTGCGTTGGACACTGAAGCTTTCTTT,CSVEGLGALDTEAFF
NA,NA,TRBJ2-1,TRBV21-1,TGTGCCAGCAGCGATGGGCTAGCGGGATGCTACAATGAGCAGTTCTTC,CASSDGLAGCYNEQFF
TRBD2,NA,TRBJ2-1,TRBV28,TGTGCCAGCAGCCCGGGGGGGGTGGATGAGCAGTTCTTC,CASSPGGVDEQFF
NA,NA,TRBJ2-3,TRBV25-1,TGTGCCAGCAGTGAATTTGGCACAGATACGCAGTATTTT,CASSEFGTDTQYF
TRBD2,NA,TRBJ2-3,TRBV19,TGTGCCAGTAGTCCGAGGACTAGCAGCCGCACAGATACGCAGTATTTT,CASSPRTSSRTDTQYF
TRBD1,NA,TRBJ2-5,TRBV7-9,TGTGCCAGCAGTAACAGGGGGCTAGAGACCCAGTACTTC,CASSNRGLETQYF
TRBD1,NA,TRBJ2-1,TRBV7-8,TGTGCCAGCAGCTTAGCCCTGACAGGGCCAGATGCCACACAATACAATGAGCAGTTCTTC,CASSLALTGPDATQYNEQFF
NA,NA,TRBJ2-1,TRBV7-3,TGTGCCAGCAGCTTGTCAGGGTACAATGAGCAGTTCTTC,CASSLSGYNEQFF
NA,few,TRBJ2-2,TRBV15,TGTGCCACCAGCAGAGAGGGGGGCGCGGGGGAGCTGTTTTTT,CATSREGGAGELFF
NA,NA,TRBJ1-1,TRBV5-1,TGCGCCAGCAGCTCCGGCCCCTCGGGCGCTGAAGCTTTCTTT,CASSSGPSGAEAFF